The rows below give T cell receptor beta chains drawn from one sample of a study of cytomegalovirus exposure and HLA in healthy donors. Libraries were prepared by immunoSEQ multiplex PCR; TCRdb keeps only in-frame clonotypes and omits some of them. The data hold just under 150,000 clones, with around 80% observed a single time. The sequencing input was PBMCs. Every receptor here comes from a woman between 25 and 40 years old in good health and CMV-seronegative. CDR3s include the opening cysteine and the closing phenylalanine or tryptophan.

>TRBV30|14
CAWTVSWQNSPLHF
>TRBV6-5|16
CASSFRTGSLSYEQYF
>TRBV11-1|14
CASSSYRGQHGYTF
>TRBV29-1|17
CSVGGREIVSGANVLTF
>TRBV7-2|15
CASSPLGRGRDGYTF
>TRBV7-3|16
CASSLTPSGASYEQYF
>TRBV10-3|11
CAIRGDTEAFF
>TRBV2|15
CASTKRGGYTDTQYF
>TRBV11-1|13
CASSLGRGQPQHF
>TRBV27|15
CASSFSTGPWRKLFF
>TRBV10-2|15
CASRLASGNTGELFF
>TRBV5-1|16
CASSLGQGLLRYEQYF
>TRBV30|13
CAWSVDSYTEAFF
>TRBV5-1|16
CASSLGGLAGEETQYF
>TRBV7-8|16
CASSSRDRNSNQPQHF
>TRBV5-1|14
CASSLELGGYGYTF
>TRBV27|15
CASSLSTGGGYGYTF
>TRBV6-1|16
CASSESGLAGGNEQYF
>TRBV5-4|15
CASSSAGLQYNEQFF
>TRBV7-9|16
CASSLVGLAGGGEQYF
>TRBV5-1|16
CASSLVPGTRVETQYF
>TRBV6-1|15
CASSEVGRGTDTQYF
>TRBV5-1|15
CASSLVAGGDEKLFF
>TRBV28|16
CASSPTLLASKETQYF
>TRBV12-2|15
CASRTPGGAYNEQFF
>TRBV9|16
CASSVDPAGGLNTQYF
>TRBV5-1|15
CASSLEMGKNTEAFF
>TRBV7-9|15
CASSPSERISYEQYF
>TRBV11-1|13
CASSRFRDTEAFF
>TRBV4-3|17
CASSQGAGGSSYNEQLF
>TRBV9|17
CASSPTSGAGVKNEQFF
>TRBV7-6|17
CASSLASLGAQSYGYTF
>TRBV27|20
CASRGGGARTTRRYTGELFF
>TRBV5-6|16
CASSFGTGSSNYGYTF
>TRBV28|13
CASSWPGTYEQYF
>TRBV7-2|13
CASSLVRAYEQYF
>TRBV7-9|16
CSSSSRTGFMNTEAFF
>TRBV27|12
CASSLSGSEQYF
>TRBV9|14
CASSVPPDTGELFF
>TRBV5-1|15
CASSFGDRRYNEQFF
>TRBV5-1|14
CASSSTGSSYEQYF
>TRBV28|13
CASCLGQTWTATF
>TRBV14|14
CASSQEWPQDEQFF
>TRBV27|19
CASSLLASGRNLIRNEQFF
>TRBV18|18
CASSPPSGFLSGANVLTF
>TRBV5-1|14
CASSSGTGRSPLHF
>TRBV6-1|15
CASRMTRVKADTQYF
>TRBV6-1|14
CASSEQNSGNTIYF
>TRBV5-1|13
CASSWGQGRGYTF
>TRBV29-1|16
CSVTGTGGRNTGELFF
>TRBV10-3|16
CAISGGYGPSGETQYF
>TRBV4-1|18
CASSQDSSGISSYNEQFF
>TRBV9|15
CASSVAGDVNEKLFF
>TRBV25-1|14
CASIPSTGETEAFF
>TRBV6-1|14
CASIPSGGPYEQYF
>TRBV4-2|15
CASSQAVGERDEQFF
>TRBV6-5|14
CASRTGTTSEKLFF